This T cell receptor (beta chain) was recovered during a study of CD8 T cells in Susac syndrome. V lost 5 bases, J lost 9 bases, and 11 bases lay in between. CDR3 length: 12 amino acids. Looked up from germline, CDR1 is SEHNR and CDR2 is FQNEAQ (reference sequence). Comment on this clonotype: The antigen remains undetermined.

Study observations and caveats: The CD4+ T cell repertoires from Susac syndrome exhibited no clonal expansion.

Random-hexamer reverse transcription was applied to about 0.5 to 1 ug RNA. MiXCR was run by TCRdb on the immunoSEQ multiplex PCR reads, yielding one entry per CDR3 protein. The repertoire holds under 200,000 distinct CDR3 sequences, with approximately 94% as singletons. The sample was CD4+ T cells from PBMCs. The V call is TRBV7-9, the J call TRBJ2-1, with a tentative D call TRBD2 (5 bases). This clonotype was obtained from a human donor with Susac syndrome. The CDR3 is CASSANRGEQFF. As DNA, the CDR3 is TGTGCCAGCAGCGCGAACCGGGGTGAGCAGTTCTTC. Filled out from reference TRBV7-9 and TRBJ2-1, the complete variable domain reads DTGVSQNPRHKITKRGQNVTFRCDPISEHNRLYWYRQTLGQGPEFLTYFQNEAQLEKSRLLSDRFSAERPKGSFSTLEIQRTEQGDSAMYLCASSANRGEQFFGPGTRLTVL.